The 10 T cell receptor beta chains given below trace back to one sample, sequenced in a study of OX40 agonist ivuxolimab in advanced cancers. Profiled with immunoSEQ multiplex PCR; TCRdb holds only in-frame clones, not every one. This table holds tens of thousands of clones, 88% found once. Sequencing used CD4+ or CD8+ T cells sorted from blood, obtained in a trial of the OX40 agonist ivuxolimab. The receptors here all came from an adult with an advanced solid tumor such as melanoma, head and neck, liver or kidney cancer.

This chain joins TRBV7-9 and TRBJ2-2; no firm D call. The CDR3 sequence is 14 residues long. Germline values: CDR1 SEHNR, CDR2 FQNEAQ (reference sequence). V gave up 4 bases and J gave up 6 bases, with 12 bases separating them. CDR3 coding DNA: TGTGCCAGCAGCTCTGAGAAGGTCGCCGGGGAGCTGTTTTTT. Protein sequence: CASSSEKVAGELFF.

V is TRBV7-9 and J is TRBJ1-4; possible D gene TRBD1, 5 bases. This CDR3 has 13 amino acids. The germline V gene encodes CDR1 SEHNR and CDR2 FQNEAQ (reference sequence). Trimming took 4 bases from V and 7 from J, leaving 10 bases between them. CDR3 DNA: TGTGCCAGCAGCTCGGGGGAGGGTGAAAAACTGTTTTTT. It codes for CASSSGEGEKLFF.

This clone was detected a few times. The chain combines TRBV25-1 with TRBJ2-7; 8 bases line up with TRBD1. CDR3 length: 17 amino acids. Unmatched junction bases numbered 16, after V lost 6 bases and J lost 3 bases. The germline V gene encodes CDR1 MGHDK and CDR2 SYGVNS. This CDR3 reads CASRVKDREDLSYEQYF. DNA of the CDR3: TGTGCCAGCAGAGTGAAGGACAGGGAAGACCTCAGCTACGAGCAGTACTTC.

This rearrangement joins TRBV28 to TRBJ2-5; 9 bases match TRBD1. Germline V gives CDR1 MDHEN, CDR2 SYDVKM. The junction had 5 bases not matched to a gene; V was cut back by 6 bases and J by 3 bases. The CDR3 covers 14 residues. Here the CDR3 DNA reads TGTGCCAGCAGCAATGGGGACAGGGAAGAGACCCAGTACTTC. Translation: CASSNGDREETQYF.

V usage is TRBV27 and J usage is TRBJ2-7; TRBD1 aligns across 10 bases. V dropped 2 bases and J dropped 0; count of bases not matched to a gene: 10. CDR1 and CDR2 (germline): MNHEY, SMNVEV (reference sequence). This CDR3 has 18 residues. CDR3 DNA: TGTGCCAGCAGTTTACGGGCGACAGGGGGCATCTACTCCTACGAGCAGTACTTC. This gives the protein CASSLRATGGIYSYEQYF.

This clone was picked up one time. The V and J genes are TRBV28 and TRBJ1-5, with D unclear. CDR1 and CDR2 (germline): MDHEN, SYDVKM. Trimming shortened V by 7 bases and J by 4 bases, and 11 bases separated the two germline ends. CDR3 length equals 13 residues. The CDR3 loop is CASMESNNQPQHF. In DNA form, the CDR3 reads TGTGCCAGCATGGAGTCAAATAATCAGCCCCAGCATTTT.

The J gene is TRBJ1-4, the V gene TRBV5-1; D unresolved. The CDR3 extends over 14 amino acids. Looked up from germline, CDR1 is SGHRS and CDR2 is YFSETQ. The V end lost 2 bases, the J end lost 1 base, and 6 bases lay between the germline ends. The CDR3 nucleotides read TGCGCCAGCAGCTTCCCGGGAACTAATGAAAAACTGTTTTTT. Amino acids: CASSFPGTNEKLFF.

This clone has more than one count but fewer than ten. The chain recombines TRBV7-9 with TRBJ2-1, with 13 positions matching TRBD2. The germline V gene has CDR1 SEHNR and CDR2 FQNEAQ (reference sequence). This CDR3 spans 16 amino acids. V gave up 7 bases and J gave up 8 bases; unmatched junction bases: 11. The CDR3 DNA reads TGTGCCAGCACGAGTGGACTAGCGGGAGACTGGGATGAGCAGTTCTTC. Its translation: CASTSGLAGDWDEQFF.

CDR3 sequence (DNA): TGTGCCAGCGGGCTGGGGGGTAGCACAGATACGCAGTATTTT. It yields the protein CASGLGGSTDTQYF. The rearrangement uses TRBV6-1 and TRBJ2-3; D possibly corresponds to TRBD2 (6 bases). The CDR3 consists of 14 residues. Germline lookup yields CDR1 MNHNS and CDR2 SASEGT. Trimming stripped 8 bases from V and 0 bases from J, with 12 bases between.

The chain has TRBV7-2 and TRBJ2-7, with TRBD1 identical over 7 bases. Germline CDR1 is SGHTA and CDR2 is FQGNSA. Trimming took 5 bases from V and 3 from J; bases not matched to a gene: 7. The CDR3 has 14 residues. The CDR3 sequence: CASSLRDRYYEQYF. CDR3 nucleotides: TGTGCCAGCAGCCTTCGGGACAGATACTACGAGCAGTACTTC.